This TCR beta chain was obtained from a study of blood T cell repertoires in COVID-19. Study context: Acute-phase and convalescent COVID-19 samples originated in the United States, Italy and Spain.

This table comes from immunoSEQ multiplex PCR, and its TCRdb copy is limited to in-frame clones, with some not included. The profile shows about 320,000 clones, 89% of them singletons. The CDR3 contains 15 residues. V was clipped by 2 bases and J by 3 bases, with 13 bases between them. The germline CDR1 and CDR2 sequences are MNHEY and SVGAGI. The receptor was derived from a man in his 60s who had recovered from COVID-19. This sequence joins TRBV6-5 and TRBJ1-1; perhaps TRBD1 as D (5 bases). The sequenced sample was PBMCs or T cells enriched from blood (not recorded which). CDR3 coding DNA: TGTGCCAGCAGTTACCTCCCCCCGGGGGACACTGAAGCTTTCTTT. This gives the protein CASSYLPPGDTEAFF.